The source of this T cell receptor (beta chain) is a study of T cell responses to AZD1222 COVID-19 vaccine. Study as a whole: Second-dose intervals near 4 or 12 weeks were combined.

The CDR3 totals 14 residues. The V end was cut by 1 base, the J end by 8 bases, with 12 bases between. The germline V gene has CDR1 SEHNR and CDR2 FQNEAQ (reference sequence). Clones were sequenced by immunoSEQ multiplex PCR, and TCRdb holds only the in-frame ones, with some missing. The profile shows approximately 110,000 clones, 85% to 90% of them singletons. Sequencing used peripheral blood, obtained on day 0 of AZD1222 vaccination. This chain joins TRBV7-9 and TRBJ2-1; D is possibly TRBD1 (6 bases). The clonotype comes from an adult in good health. The CDR3 nucleotides read TGTGCCAGCAGCTTAGTTTTCCCAGGGGATGAGCAGTTCTTC. Its translation is CASSLVFPGDEQFF.